The sequence of this T cell receptor beta chain was determined in a study of response to subunit inactivated influenza vaccine. General observations from the study: The authors proposed limited new T cell recruitment per seasonal influenza vaccination.

TCRdb ran MiXCR on the RT-PCR reads and lists one entry per CDR3 protein. Of hundreds of thousands of distinct CDR3 sequences detected, 14% appear once; the ten largest clones hold 6.5% to 8%. As to this clonotype: Its antigen remains unknown.

Germline V lookup: CDR1 MDHEN, CDR2 SYDVKM. V was clipped by 5 bases and J by 14 bases; unmatched bases: 8. There are 12 residues in the CDR3. The specimen was PBMCs from blood, collected 14 to 15 days before vaccination. The sequence was collected from a man aged 50-60 years who received an inactivated influenza vaccine. The V and J genes are TRBV28 and TRBJ2-4; 8 nucleotides match TRBD1. As DNA, the CDR3 is TGTGCCAGCAGTGGCCCGGACAGGGCGGAGTACTTC. Its protein is CASSGPDRAEYF.